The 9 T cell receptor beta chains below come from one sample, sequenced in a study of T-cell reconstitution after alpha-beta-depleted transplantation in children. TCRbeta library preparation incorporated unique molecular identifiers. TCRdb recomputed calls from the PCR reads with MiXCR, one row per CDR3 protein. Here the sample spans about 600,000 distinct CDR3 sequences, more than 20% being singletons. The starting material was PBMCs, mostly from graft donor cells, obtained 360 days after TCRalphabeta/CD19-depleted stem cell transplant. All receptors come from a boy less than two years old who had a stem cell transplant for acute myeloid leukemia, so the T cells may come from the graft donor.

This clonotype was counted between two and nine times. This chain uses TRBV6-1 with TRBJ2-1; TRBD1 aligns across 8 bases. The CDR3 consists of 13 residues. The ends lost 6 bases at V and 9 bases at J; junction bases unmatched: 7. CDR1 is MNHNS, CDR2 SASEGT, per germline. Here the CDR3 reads CASSPTDRGEQFF. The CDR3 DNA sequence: TGTGCCAGCAGCCCAACAGACAGGGGTGAGCAGTTCTTC.

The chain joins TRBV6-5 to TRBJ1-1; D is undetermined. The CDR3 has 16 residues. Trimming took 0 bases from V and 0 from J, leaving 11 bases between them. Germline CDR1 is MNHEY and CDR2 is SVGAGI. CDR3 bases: TGTGCCAGCAGTTACTCGAAAGTAGTGCTGAACACTGAAGCTTTCTTT. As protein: CASSYSKVVLNTEAFF.

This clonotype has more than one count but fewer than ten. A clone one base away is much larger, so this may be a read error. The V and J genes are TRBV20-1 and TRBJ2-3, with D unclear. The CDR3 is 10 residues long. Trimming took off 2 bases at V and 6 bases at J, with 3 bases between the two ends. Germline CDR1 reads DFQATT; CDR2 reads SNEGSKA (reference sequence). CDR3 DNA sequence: TGCAGTGCTAGATGGGATACGCAGTATTTT. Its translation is CSARWDTQYF.

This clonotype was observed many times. The CDR3 loop reads CASEGSKETQYF. CDR3 nucleotides: TGTGCCAGCGAGGGTTCCAAAGAGACCCAGTACTTC. This rearrangement joins TRBV6-2 or TRBV6-3 to TRBJ2-5, with D perhaps matching TRBD2 (5 bases). The germline V gene has CDR1 MNHEY and CDR2 SVGEGT. The CDR3 extends over 12 amino acids. V shed 8 bases and J shed 3 bases, with 10 bases lying between them.

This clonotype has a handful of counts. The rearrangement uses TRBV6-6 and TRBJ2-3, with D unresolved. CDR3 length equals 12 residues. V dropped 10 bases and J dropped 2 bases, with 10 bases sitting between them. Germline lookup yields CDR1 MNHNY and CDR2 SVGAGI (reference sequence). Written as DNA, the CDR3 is TGTGCCACCCGGTTGGACACAGATACGCAGTATTTT. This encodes CATRLDTDTQYF.

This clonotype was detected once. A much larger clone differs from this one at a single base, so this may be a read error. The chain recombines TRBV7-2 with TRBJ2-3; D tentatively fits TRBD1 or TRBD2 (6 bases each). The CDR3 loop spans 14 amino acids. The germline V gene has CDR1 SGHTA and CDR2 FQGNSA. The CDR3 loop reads CVSSSQRGPDTQYF. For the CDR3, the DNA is TGTGTCAGCAGCTCCCAACGGGGGCCGGATACGCAGTATTTT.

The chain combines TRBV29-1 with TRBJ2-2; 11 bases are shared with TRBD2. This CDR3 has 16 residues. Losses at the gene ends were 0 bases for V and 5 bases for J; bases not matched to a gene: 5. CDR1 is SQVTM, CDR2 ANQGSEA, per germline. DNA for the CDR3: TGCAGCGTTGAAGAGGGAGTAGCGGGGGGGACCGGGGAGCTGTTTTTT. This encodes CSVEEGVAGGTGELFF.

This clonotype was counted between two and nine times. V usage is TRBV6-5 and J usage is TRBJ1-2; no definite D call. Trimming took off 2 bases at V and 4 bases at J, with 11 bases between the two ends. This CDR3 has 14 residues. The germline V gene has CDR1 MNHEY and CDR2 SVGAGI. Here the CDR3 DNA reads TGTGCCAGCAGTTACCGGTGGGAAGGCTATGGCTACACCTTC. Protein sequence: CASSYRWEGYGYTF.

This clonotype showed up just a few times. This CDR3 is CASSVGSRGQETQYF. For the CDR3, the DNA is TGTGCCAGCAGCGTAGGGAGCAGGGGGCAAGAGACCCAGTACTTC. The chain combines TRBV9 with TRBJ2-5; 7 bases match TRBD1. CDR1 and CDR2 from the germline V gene are SGDLS and YYNGEE. The junction had 4 bases not matched to a gene; V was cut back by 0 bases and J by 2 bases. The CDR3 length is 15 residues.